One sample yielded the 22 T cell receptor beta chains listed below, sequenced in a study of blood T cell repertoires in COVID-19. Here immunoSEQ multiplex PCR was the method, and the copy in TCRdb shows in-frame clones only, minus some. The sample yields roughly 230,000 clones, approximately 80% seen once. Sequencing was carried out using peripheral blood. Source of these receptors: a woman aged 55-69 years with active or convalescent COVID-19.

J is TRBJ1-4 and V is TRBV11-2; tentatively, D is TRBD1 (6 bases). With 0 bases removed from V and 8 bases from J, the gap between germline ends came to 13 bases. CDR1 is SGHAT, CDR2 FQNNGV, per germline. CDR3 length: 15 residues. The CDR3 sequence is CASSLDGRGEEKLFF. CDR3 bases: TGTGCCAGCAGCTTAGACGGCAGGGGAGAGGAAAAACTGTTTTTT.

This chain joins TRBV9 and TRBJ2-7, with D perhaps matching TRBD2 (6 bases). Trimming removed 4 bases from V and 2 bases from J, with 22 bases in between. The CDR3 contains 17 residues. CDR1 and CDR2 (germline): SGDLS, YYNGEE. The CDR3 reads CASSPLGGTSGPYEQYF. As DNA, the CDR3 is TGTGCCAGCAGCCCCCTGGGAGGAACCTCCGGCCCCTACGAGCAGTACTTC.

The rearrangement links TRBV11-2 to TRBJ2-7, with 9 bases fitting TRBD2. V lost 1 base and J lost 2; bases outside the gene matches: 6. Germline V CDR1 and CDR2: SGHAT, FQNNGV. The CDR3 covers 16 residues. The CDR3 reads CASSLVRLAGTYEQYF. CDR3 DNA sequence: TGTGCCAGCAGCTTAGTGCGCCTAGCGGGGACCTACGAGCAGTACTTC. The whole variable domain, filled in from reference TRBV11-2 and TRBJ2-7, reads EAGVAQSPRYKIIEKRQSVAFWCNPISGHATLYWYQQILGQGPKLLIQFQNNGVVDDSQLPKDRFSAERLKGVDSTLKIQPAKLEDSAVYLCASSLVRLAGTYEQYFGPGTRLTVT.

The chain is built from TRBV5-4 and TRBJ1-1; 7 positions match TRBD1. Germline values: CDR1 SGHNT, CDR2 YYREEE (reference sequence). J gave up 4 bases and V 8 bases, and 11 bases lay outside the gene matches. The CDR3 runs to 14 residues. The CDR3: CASRQGLTGTEAFF. DNA of the CDR3: TGTGCCAGTCGACAGGGCTTGACAGGCACTGAAGCTTTCTTT.

The genes are TRBV5-1 and TRBJ2-7, with TRBD1 as a possible D gene (5 bases). The germline V gene has CDR1 SGHRS and CDR2 YFSETQ. This CDR3 comprises 14 residues. V was clipped by 4 bases and J by 2 bases, with 13 bases between them. The CDR3 here is CASSPSGFAYEQYV. The CDR3, as DNA: TGCGCCAGCAGCCCCTCAGGGTTTGCCTACGAGCAGTACGTC.

V and J are TRBV19 and TRBJ1-1; a weak D match, TRBD1 (5 bases). Between the trimmed V and J ends, which lost 7 bases and 0 bases, there was a span of 18 bases. CDR1 and CDR2 from the germline V gene are LNHDA and SQIVND (reference sequence). The CDR3 has 16 residues. CDR3 protein: CASISGKGGLNTEAFF. DNA of the CDR3: TGTGCCAGTATATCAGGGAAGGGAGGATTGAACACTGAAGCTTTCTTT.

In regard to this clone: The germline gene is not matched at one end of the junction; a read error may be the cause. The J gene is TRBJ2-3, the V gene TRBV7-7; 9 positions match TRBD2. The CDR3 runs to 15 residues. Germline values: CDR1 SSHAT, CDR2 FNYEAQ (reference sequence). CDR3 region: CASSLVSGGTDTQYF. CDR3 coding DNA: TGTGCTAGCAGCTTAGTTAGCGGGGGAACAGATACGCAGTATTTT.

This chain connects TRBV18 to TRBJ1-5; 8 bases are a match to TRBD1. V lost 2 bases, J lost 0 bases, and 0 bases stayed unmatched. Germline CDR1 reads KGHSH; CDR2 reads LQKENI. This CDR3 region has 15 residues. The CDR3 DNA reads TGTGCCAGCTCACCAGACAGGGGTAGCAATCAGCCCCAGCATTTT. It translates to CASSPDRGSNQPQHF.

The rearrangement uses TRBV27 and TRBJ2-5; the D is unclear. Germline V gene sequence: CDR1 MNHEY, CDR2 SMNVEV (reference sequence). The CDR3 has 11 amino acids. Trimming took off 8 bases at V and 4 bases at J, with 8 bases between the two ends. The CDR3 protein is CASGFTETQYF. The CDR3 DNA reads TGTGCCAGCGGCTTCACAGAGACCCAGTACTTC.

The chain carries TRBV11-2 and TRBJ2-3; 13 nucleotides agree with TRBD2. In germline, CDR1 is SGHAT, CDR2 FQNNGV. There are 14 residues in the CDR3. V shed 0 bases, J shed 14 bases, and the junction held 5 bases outside the gene matches. For the CDR3, the DNA is TGTGCCAGCAGCTTAGATGGACTAGCGGGGGTGGGGTATTTT. Its translation is CASSLDGLAGVGYF.

The chain links TRBV14 to TRBJ2-2, with a weak D call TRBD1 (6 bases). The CDR3 loop spans 16 amino acids. The ends were cut back, 3 bases at V and 0 bases at J, with 11 bases in the middle. CDR1 and CDR2 (germline): SGHDN, FVKESK. CDR3 bases: TGTGCCAGCAGCCACCTAGGACAGTCGAACACCGGGGAGCTGTTTTTT. This codes for CASSHLGQSNTGELFF.

The genes are TRBV10-1 and TRBJ2-1; TRBD2 aligns across 7 bases. CDR1 is WNHNN, CDR2 SYGVQD, per germline (reference sequence). CDR3 length: 14 amino acids. The ends lost 0 bases at V and 8 bases at J; junction bases unmatched: 4. The DNA of the CDR3 is TGCGCCAGCAGTGAGTCCGGGGGGTTCGATGAGCAGTTCTTC. Amino acids: CASSESGGFDEQFF.

This rearrangement joins TRBV4-1 to TRBJ2-3; D gene unclear. The CDR3 length is 16 residues. The ends were cut back, 2 bases at V and 5 bases at J, with 17 bases in the middle. The V gene's germline CDR1 is MGHRA and CDR2 YSYEKL. CDR3 residues: CASSQSPGSPQDTQYF. CDR3 in DNA: TGCGCCAGCAGCCAAAGCCCCGGGTCCCCCCAAGATACGCAGTATTTT.

This clone was seen just once. The gene calls are TRBV4-1 and TRBJ2-3; 7 positions agree with TRBD1. The CDR3 sequence is 15 residues long. V lost 4 bases and J lost 2; bases outside the gene matches: 6. CDR1 is MGHRA, CDR2 YSYEKL, per germline. CDR3: CASSLRQGTTDTQYF. The CDR3 DNA reads TGCGCCAGCAGCCTACGACAGGGTACCACAGATACGCAGTATTTT.

The rearrangement uses TRBV27 and TRBJ2-5, with D possibly TRBD2 on 6 matching bases. Trimming stripped 3 bases from V and 5 bases from J, with 22 bases between. CDR1 and CDR2 (germline): MNHEY, SMNVEV (reference sequence). This CDR3 has 17 residues. The CDR3, as DNA: TGTGCCAGCAGTTTTGTCTGGGGGGTAGACCCCCAGGAGACCCAGTACTTC. This codes for CASSFVWGVDPQETQYF.

This clone was recorded only once. V and J are TRBV10-2 and TRBJ1-2; D might be TRBD1 (5 bases). V was trimmed by 4 bases and J by 6 bases, leaving 9 bases between them. The CDR3 loop spans 12 amino acids. Germline V gene data show CDR1 as WSHSY and CDR2 as SAAADI. The CDR3 sequence: CASSGATDGYTF. CDR3 sequence (DNA): TGCGCCAGCAGTGGGGCGACAGATGGCTACACCTTC.

The V call is TRBV2, the J call TRBJ2-1; 16 positions agree with TRBD2. V lost 6 bases and J lost 3; bases outside the gene matches: 14. The germline gives CDR1 SNHLY, CDR2 FYNNEI. The CDR3 is 20 residues long. The CDR3 is CASSSPAGLAGGNHYNEQFF. Written as DNA, the CDR3 is TGTGCCAGCAGCTCACCGGCGGGACTAGCGGGAGGGAACCACTACAATGAGCAGTTCTTC.

The chain carries TRBV9 and TRBJ1-2; D unclear. The CDR3 length is 15 residues. V lost 3 bases and J 6 bases, leaving 18 bases between the germline ends. Germline V gives CDR1 SGDLS, CDR2 YYNGEE. CDR3 protein: CASSATGRPLNGYTF. Here the CDR3 DNA reads TGTGCCAGCAGCGCGACCGGGAGGCCATTGAATGGCTACACCTTC. Using reference TRBV9 and TRBJ1-2 for the parts outside the CDR3, the full variable domain is DSGVTQTPKHLITATGQRVTLRCSPRSGDLSVYWYQQSLDQGLQFLIQYYNGEERAKGNILERFSAQQFPDLHSELNLSSLELGDSALYFCASSATGRPLNGYTFGSGTRLTVV.

V and J are TRBV6-6 and TRBJ1-2; perhaps TRBD1 as D (6 bases). The CDR3 has 13 residues. The V end was cut by 6 bases, the J end by 2 bases, with 10 bases between. Per germline, CDR1 MNHNY and CDR2 SVGAGI (reference sequence). The CDR3 DNA follows: TGTGCCAGCAGCCCAGGGGCGAACTATGGCTACACCTTC. It is translated as CASSPGANYGYTF.

The V call is TRBV19, the J call TRBJ2-2; 7 bases match TRBD1. Germline V CDR1 and CDR2: LNHDA, SQIVND (reference sequence). The V and J ends lost 3 bases and 5 bases, in that order; junction bases with no gene match: 6. This CDR3 region has 15 residues. CDR3 sequence (DNA): TGTGCCAGTAGTATTAGACAGGGTGCTACCGGGGAGCTGTTTTTT. Translating it yields CASSIRQGATGELFF.

V is TRBV12-3 or TRBV12-4 and J is TRBJ2-7; D possibly corresponds to TRBD1 (5 bases). CDR3 length: 13 amino acids. V dropped 3 bases and J dropped 7 bases, with 13 bases sitting between them. DNA of the CDR3: TGTGCCAGCAGTTTTGTAGGGGCGCGGGAGCAGTACGTC. It encodes CASSFVGAREQYV.

The genes are TRBV12-3 or TRBV12-4 and TRBJ2-2; D might be TRBD1 (6 bases). V was trimmed by 5 bases and J by 7 bases, leaving 11 bases between them. The CDR3 is 13 amino acids. CDR3 nucleotides: TGTGCCAGCAGTACTCCAGGGGTCGGGGAGCTGTTTTTT. Protein sequence: CASSTPGVGELFF.